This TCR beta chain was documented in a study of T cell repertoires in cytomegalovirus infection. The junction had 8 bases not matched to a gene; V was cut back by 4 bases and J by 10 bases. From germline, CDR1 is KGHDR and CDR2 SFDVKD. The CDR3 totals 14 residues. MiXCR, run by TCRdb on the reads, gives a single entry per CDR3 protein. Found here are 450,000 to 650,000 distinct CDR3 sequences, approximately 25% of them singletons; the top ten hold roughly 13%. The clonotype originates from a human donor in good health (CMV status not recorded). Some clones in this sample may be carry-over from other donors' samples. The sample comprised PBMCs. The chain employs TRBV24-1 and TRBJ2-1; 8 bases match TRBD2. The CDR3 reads CATSEPTSGPEQFF. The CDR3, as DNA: TGTGCCACCAGTGAACCCACTAGCGGCCCAGAGCAGTTCTTC.